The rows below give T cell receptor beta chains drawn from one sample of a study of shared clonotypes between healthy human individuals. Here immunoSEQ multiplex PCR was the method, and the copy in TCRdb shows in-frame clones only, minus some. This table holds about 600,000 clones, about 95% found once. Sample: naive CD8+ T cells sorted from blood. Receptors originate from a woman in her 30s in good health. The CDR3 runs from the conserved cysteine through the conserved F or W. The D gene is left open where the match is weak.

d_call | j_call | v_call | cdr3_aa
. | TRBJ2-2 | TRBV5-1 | CASSGMNTGELFF
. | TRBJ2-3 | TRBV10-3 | CAVAPSTWRGTDTQYF
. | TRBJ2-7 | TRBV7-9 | CASSLGSIYEQYF
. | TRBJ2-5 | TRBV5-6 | CASSLDGLSQETQYF
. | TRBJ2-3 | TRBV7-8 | CASSLKRTTPSTDTQYF
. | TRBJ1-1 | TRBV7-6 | CASSTDTEAFF
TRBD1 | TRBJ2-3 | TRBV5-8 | CASSLAWDSYTDTQYF
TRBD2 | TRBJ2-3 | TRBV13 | CASSDRTSGRRSTDTQYF
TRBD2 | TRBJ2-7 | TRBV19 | CASSILAGVDEQYF
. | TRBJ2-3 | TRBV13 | CASSPDGRDTQYF
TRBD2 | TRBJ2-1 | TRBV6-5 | CASSLLAGDDEQFF
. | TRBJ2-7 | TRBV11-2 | CASQSPRFKYEQYF
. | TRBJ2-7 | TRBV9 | CASSVGGQVTYEQYF
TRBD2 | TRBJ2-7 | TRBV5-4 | CASGAPGGLEQYF
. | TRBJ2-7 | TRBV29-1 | CSVYSDSYEQYF
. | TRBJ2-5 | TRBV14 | CASSQGLAAREETQYF
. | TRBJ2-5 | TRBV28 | CASSLAQTQYF
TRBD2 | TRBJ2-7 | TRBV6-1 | CASIGAGGPGEQYF
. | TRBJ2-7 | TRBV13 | CASSRGTAALFYEQYF
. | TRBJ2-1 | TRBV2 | CASSDRHLSYNEQFF
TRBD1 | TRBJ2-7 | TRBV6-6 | CASAGPLGTASYEQYF
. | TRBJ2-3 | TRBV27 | CASRTRRRQPQYF
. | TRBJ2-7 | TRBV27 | CASSFSYRPYEQYF
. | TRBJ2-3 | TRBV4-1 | CASSQRQWVQGIGTDTQYF
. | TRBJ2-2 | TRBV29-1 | CSVEDRTGRNTGELFF
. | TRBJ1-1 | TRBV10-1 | CASSETTGNTEAFF
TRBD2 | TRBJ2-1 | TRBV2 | CASRGLAVNEQFF
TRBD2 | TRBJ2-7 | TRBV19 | CASSASGSLGNEQYF
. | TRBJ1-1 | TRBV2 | CASKEGNGEAFF
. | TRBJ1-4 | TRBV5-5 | CASSLWLGEKLFF
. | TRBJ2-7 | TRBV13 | CASSFENSYEQYF
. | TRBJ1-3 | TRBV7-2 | CASSLAGGLVSGNTIYF
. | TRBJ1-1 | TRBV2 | CASGLSMDPAEAFF
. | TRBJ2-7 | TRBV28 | CASSPIRENSYEQYF
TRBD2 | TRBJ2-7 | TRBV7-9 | CASSPRTSGSYEQYF
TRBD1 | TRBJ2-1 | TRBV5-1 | CASSLGQGASDEQFF